This TCR beta chain was found in a study of T cell changes during pregnancy in multiple sclerosis. V was trimmed by 9 bases and J by 6 bases, leaving 17 bases between them. The V gene's germline CDR1 is SNHLY and CDR2 FYNNEI. This CDR3 has 13 amino acids. Assay: immunoSEQ multiplex PCR; the TCRdb copy retains only in-frame clones and omits some. The sample holds under 80,000 clones, roughly 92% seen once. The receptor comes from a female donor in good health, enrolled as a control in a pregnancy study. The source material was peripheral blood, sampled after pregnancy. The rearrangement joins TRBV2 to TRBJ1-2, with D perhaps TRBD1 (6 bases). The CDR3 reads CARQGSRSDGYTF. For the CDR3, the DNA is TGTGCCAGACAGGGCTCGAGGAGCGATGGCTACACCTTC. Combining the CDR3 with reference TRBV2 and TRBJ1-2 gives the whole variable domain EPEVTQTPSHQVTQMGQEVILRCVPISNHLYFYWYRQILGQKVEFLVSFYNNEISEKSEIFDDQFSVERPDGSNFTLKIRSTKLEDSAMYFCARQGSRSDGYTFGSGTRLTVV.